The source of this T cell receptor (beta chain) is a study of blood T cells in healthy people across ages (dated by TCRdb to about 2015). At the level of the whole study: Template switching captured roughly one uniquely barcoded TCR beta cDNA molecule per two T cells in model experiments. The study measured age-related changes in TCR beta repertoire diversity using deep sequencing normalized with unique cDNA molecular identifiers. Four age groups were formed from the donors: young (average approximately 15 years), middle-aged (just under 40), aged (approximately 60) and long-lived (around 82). To avoid experimental bias, donors of different ages were spread randomly across the sequencing lanes. Two additional independent replicas of 1 million unique cDNA reads from the same blood draw were analyzed for two donors (one aged 18 to 30 and one aged 80 or older). Paper-wide results and their limitations: Compared with the aged group, the long-lived group had more naive CD4+ T cells, fewer expanded clones and increased TCR diversity, suggesting age selection. As age increased, observed TCR beta diversity per million T cells dropped in a roughly linear way, and a significant reduction was already evident by age 40. Estimates of total diversity from one million sequenced T cells were regarded as lower bounds and underestimates. There was a strong correlation between observed TCR beta diversity and the percentage of naive T cells measured by flow cytometry. The CMV infection status of donors was not known, potentially confounding age-related changes in expanded clonotypes. Because profiling used bulk unsorted PBMCs, naive and antigen-experienced compartments could not be compared conclusively.

The approximately 40 donors, aged about 6 to 100 years, were systemically healthy Caucasian individuals from Russia. Each donor gave roughly 9.5 milliliters of peripheral blood, collected into EDTA-treated Vacutainer tubes. Ficoll-Paque density-gradient centrifugation was used to isolate PBMCs, with at least 6.5 million per sample. Total RNA, at least 5.5 micrograms per sample, was extracted from PBMCs with Trizol reagent. The percentages of naive CD45RAhigh/CD27high T cells were determined by flow cytometry on a PBMC aliquot from every donor. V ends up 2 bases short and J 0 bases short, with an unmatched junction base count of 5. CDR1 is given as SGHRS and CDR2 as YFSETQ, both from the germline V gene. The CDR3 contains 16 residues, cysteine and phenylalanine counted. The kept DNA is CDR3 alone, 48 bases in frame from the first base. As concerns this clonotype: The clone's antigen remains unknown. No much larger clone exists at a distance of one base, and base qualities are not known.

The library was produced with 5' RACE. Sequencing was carried out with an Illumina HiSeq 2500. A second PCR of about 7 to 12 cycles was run with a J-beta primer mix and a sample-barcoded 5' primer. A template-switch 5' adaptor carrying 12 random nucleotides introduced a unique molecular identifier onto each TCR beta cDNA molecule. Each sample yielded at least 2.5 million CDR3-containing paired-end reads. All of the RNA was converted into first-strand cDNA using the Mint cDNA synthesis kit, with a TRBC-specific oligonucleotide serving as the primer. All cDNA was treated with uracil-DNA glycosylase and then went through a first 18-cycle PCR with the universal primers M1SS and BC2_uni_R. Concerning the study's data processing: For normalization, 1 million high-quality reads were randomly selected from each sample, with every read carrying a distinct molecular identifier. Instead of being binned into consensus sequences, reads that shared molecular identifiers were thrown out. MiTCR, run with a Q25 quality threshold and the strictest error-elimination algorithm, handled CDR3 identification, clonotype clustering and error correction. A nonparametric unseen species model with Euler transformation was used to estimate lower-bound total TCR beta diversity. TCRdb itself trimmed the public reads at Q25 with fastp, ran MiXCR and retained productive beta chains. Each CDR3 protein gets just one entry, which takes the most common genes and DNA from the rows behind it. None of the V and J calls come from the authors' own analysis; TCRdb made them. In this sample the table shows hundreds of thousands of distinct CDR3 sequences, roughly three fifths of which occur a single time. The ten largest clones take up approximately 24% of the sample.

This receptor was obtained from a man aged 35 to 55 in good health. Material: blood. The rearrangement joined TRBV5-1 to TRBJ2-7; the junction holds 10 bases that match TRBD2. In nucleotides, the sequence is TGCGCCAGCAGCTTTTTACTAGCGGGACCCTCCTACGAGCAGTACTTC. The translation is CASSFLLAGPSYEQYF. Beyond the CDR3, the reference TRBV5-1 and TRBJ2-7 genes provide the residues; the full variable domain reads: KAGVTQTPRYLIKTRGQQVTLSCSPISGHRSVSWYQQTPGQGLQFLFEYFSETQRNKGNFPGRFSGRQFSNSRSEMNVSTLELGDSALYLCASSFLLAGPSYEQYFGPGTRLTVT.